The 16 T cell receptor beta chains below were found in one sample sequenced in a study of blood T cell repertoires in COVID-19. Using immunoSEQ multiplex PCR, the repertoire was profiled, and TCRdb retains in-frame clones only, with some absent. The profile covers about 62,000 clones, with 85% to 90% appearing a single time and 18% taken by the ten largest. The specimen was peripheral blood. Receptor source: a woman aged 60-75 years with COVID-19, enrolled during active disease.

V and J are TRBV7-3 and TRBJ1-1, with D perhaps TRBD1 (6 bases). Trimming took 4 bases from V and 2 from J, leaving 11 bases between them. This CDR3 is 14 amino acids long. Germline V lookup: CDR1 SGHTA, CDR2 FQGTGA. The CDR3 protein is CASSSTGINTEAFF. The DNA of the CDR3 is TGTGCCAGCAGCTCTACAGGGATAAACACTGAAGCTTTCTTT.

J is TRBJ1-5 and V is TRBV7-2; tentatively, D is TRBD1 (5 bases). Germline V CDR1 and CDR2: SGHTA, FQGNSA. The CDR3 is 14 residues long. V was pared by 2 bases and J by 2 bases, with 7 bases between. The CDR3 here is CASSLQGGNQPQHF. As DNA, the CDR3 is TGTGCCAGCAGCTTACAGGGTGGCAATCAGCCCCAGCATTTT.

The chain's CDR3 is CASSFTGARTEAFF. The CDR3 region has the DNA TGCGCCAGCAGCTTTACGGGTGCGAGGACTGAAGCTTTCTTT. The J gene is TRBJ1-1, the V gene TRBV5-1; D gene ambiguous. Germline V CDR1 and CDR2: SGHRS, YFSETQ. The V end was cut by 2 bases, the J end by 5 bases, with 13 bases between. CDR3 length equals 14 residues.

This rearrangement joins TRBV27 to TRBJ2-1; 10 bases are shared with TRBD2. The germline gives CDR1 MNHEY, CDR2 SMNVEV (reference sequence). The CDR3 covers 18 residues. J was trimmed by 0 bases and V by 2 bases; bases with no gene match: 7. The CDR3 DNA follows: TGTGCCAGCAGTTTACTGCGTCCTAGCGGGAGCTCCTACAATGAGCAGTTCTTC. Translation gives CASSLLRPSGSSYNEQFF.

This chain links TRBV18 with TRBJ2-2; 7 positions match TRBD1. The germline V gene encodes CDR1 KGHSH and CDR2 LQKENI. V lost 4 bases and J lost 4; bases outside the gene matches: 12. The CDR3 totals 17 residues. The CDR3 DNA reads TGTGCCAGCTCACTTCGAAGTGGACAGGTGCCCACCGGGGAGCTGTTTTTT. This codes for CASSLRSGQVPTGELFF.

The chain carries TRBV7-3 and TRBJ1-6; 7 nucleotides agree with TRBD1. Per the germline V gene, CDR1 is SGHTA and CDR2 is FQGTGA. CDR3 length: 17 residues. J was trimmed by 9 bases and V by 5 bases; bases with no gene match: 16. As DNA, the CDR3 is TGTGCCAGCAGCGTTACCCCCGGGACAGAAAAAATTTCACCCCTCCACTTT. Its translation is CASSVTPGTEKISPLHF.

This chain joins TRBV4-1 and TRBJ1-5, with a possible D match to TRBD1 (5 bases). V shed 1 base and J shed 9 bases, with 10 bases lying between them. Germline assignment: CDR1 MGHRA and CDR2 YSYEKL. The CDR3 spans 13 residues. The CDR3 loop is CASSQVGTGPQHF. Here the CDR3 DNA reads TGCGCCAGCAGCCAAGTCGGAACAGGGCCCCAGCATTTT.

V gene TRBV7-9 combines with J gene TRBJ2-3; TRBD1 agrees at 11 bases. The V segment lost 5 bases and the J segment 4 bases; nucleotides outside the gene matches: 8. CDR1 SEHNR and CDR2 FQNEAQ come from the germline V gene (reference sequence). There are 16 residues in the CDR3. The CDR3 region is CASSVRDRGSADTQYF. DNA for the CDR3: TGTGCCAGCAGCGTAAGGGACAGGGGGTCGGCAGATACGCAGTATTTT.

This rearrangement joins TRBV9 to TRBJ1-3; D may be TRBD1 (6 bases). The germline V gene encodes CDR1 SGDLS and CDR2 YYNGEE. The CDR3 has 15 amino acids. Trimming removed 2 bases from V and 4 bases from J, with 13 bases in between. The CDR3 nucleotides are TGTGCCAGCAGCGTTGGTACAGGGTTCGGAAACACCATATATTTT. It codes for CASSVGTGFGNTIYF.

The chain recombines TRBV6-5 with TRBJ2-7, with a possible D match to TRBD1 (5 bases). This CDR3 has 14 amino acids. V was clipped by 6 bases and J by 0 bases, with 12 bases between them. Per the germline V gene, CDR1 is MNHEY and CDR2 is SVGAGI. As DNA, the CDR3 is TGTGCCAGCAGCGCTCAGACAGCCTCCTACGAGCAGTACTTC. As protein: CASSAQTASYEQYF.

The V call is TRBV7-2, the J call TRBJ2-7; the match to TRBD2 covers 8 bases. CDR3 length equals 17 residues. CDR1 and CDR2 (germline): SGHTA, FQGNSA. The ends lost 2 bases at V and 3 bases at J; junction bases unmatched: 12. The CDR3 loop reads CASSLHVTSGKVYEQYF. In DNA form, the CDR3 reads TGTGCCAGCAGCTTACACGTTACTAGCGGTAAGGTCTACGAGCAGTACTTC.

The CDR3 nucleotides read TGTGCCTGGAGTGAACTAAGGTCCACTGAAGCTTTCTTT. Translation gives CAWSELRSTEAFF. The chain combines TRBV30 with TRBJ1-1; D remains ambiguous. V was cut by 1 base and J by 4 bases, with 10 bases left in between. The length of the CDR3 is 13 residues. CDR1 and CDR2 (germline): GTSNPN, SVGIG (reference sequence).

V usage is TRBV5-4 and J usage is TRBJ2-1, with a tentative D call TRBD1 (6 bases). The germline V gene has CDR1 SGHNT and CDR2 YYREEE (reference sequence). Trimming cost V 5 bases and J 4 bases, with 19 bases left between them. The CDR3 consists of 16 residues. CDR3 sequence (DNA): TGTGCCAGCAGATCTGACAGCCGGACAGCTTACAATGAGCAGTTCTTC. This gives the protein CASRSDSRTAYNEQFF.

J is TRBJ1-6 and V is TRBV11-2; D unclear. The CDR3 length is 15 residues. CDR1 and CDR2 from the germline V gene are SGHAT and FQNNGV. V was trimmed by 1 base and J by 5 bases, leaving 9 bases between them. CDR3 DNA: TGTGCCAGCAGCTTAGTGAGGGCTAATAATTCACCCCTCCACTTT. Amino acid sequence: CASSLVRANNSPLHF.

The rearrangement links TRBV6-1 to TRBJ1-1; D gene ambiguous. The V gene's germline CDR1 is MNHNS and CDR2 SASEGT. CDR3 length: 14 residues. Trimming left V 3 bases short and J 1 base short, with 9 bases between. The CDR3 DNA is TGTGCCAGCAGTGAGAGGTACGCGAACACTGAAGCTTTCTTT. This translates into CASSERYANTEAFF.

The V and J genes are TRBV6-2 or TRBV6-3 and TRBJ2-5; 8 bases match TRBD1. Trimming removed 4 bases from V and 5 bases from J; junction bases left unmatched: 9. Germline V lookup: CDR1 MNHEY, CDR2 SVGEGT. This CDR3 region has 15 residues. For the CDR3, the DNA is TGTGCCAGCAGTTCCAGACCAGGGGGCGCGGAGACCCAGTACTTC. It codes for CASSSRPGGAETQYF.